This T cell receptor beta chain was identified in a study of T cells in localized non-small cell lung cancer. Study conclusions and caveats: Adjacent lung exhibited a median of about 56 among the 100 most abundant tumor clones. There was an association of higher blood T cell density with longer overall survival. As only one tumor region underwent sequencing, heterogeneity remains possible.

This CDR3 region has 15 residues. The germline V gene encodes CDR1 MDHEN and CDR2 SYDVKM. Trimming left V 5 bases short and J 0 bases short, with 13 bases between. Profiled with immunoSEQ multiplex PCR; TCRdb holds only in-frame clones, not every one. The sample has about 1,900 clones, under 30% seen once. By sample share, this clone is large (0.1 to 1%). Its antigen is still unknown. This TCR was sampled from a female donor over 55 with stage I lung adenocarcinoma. The sample here was normal lung tissue next to the tumor, taken before any cancer treatment. V gene TRBV28 combines with J gene TRBJ1-1; weak D call: TRBD1 (5 bases). For the CDR3, the DNA is TGTGCCAGCAGTACAGCAGGGACGGTGAACACTGAAGCTTTCTTT. Amino acid sequence: CASSTAGTVNTEAFF.